Sequencing of this TCR beta chain was carried out in a study of blood T cells in healthy people across ages. Points from the study as a whole: Possibly confounding the expanded clonotype changes was the fact that donor CMV status was unknown.

Next came a second PCR, run for about 6 to 11 cycles, which used a sample-barcoded 5' primer along with a J-beta primer mix. TCRdb passed the 5' RACE reads through MiXCR, listing each CDR3 protein once. The sample has around 710,000 distinct CDR3 sequences, roughly 45% seen once; the top ten hold 20% to 25%. Isolation yielded PBMCs, at least 7 million per sample, in every case. With each sample, at least 5.5 micrograms of total RNA were extracted. The CDR3 totals 14 residues. J lost 2 bases, V lost 5 bases, and 4 bases had no gene match. Germline loops: CDR1 SEHNR, CDR2 FQNEAQ (reference sequence). This clonotype has only a few counts. The antigen is not known.

Sequencing was carried out using blood. The TCR was taken from a woman in her sixties in good health. This rearrangement joins TRBV7-9 to TRBJ2-5; 8 bases align to TRBD1. The CDR3 loop reads CASSVRTGQETQYF. DNA for the CDR3: TGTGCCAGCAGCGTACGGACAGGGCAAGAGACCCAGTACTTC.